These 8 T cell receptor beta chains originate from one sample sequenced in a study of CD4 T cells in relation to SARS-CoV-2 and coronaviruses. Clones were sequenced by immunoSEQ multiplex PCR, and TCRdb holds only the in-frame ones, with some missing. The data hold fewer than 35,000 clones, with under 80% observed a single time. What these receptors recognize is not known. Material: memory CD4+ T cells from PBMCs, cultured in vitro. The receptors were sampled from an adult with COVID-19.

The CDR3 sequence: CASSVRGDVYYNEQFF. CDR3 bases: TGTGCCAGCAGTGTTCGGGGGGACGTCTACTACAATGAGCAGTTCTTC. The chain recombines TRBV6-1 with TRBJ2-1, with TRBD2 matching 7 bases. Germline CDR1 MNHNS, CDR2 SASEGT. There are 16 residues in the CDR3. J was trimmed by 3 bases and V by 4 bases; bases with no gene match: 9.

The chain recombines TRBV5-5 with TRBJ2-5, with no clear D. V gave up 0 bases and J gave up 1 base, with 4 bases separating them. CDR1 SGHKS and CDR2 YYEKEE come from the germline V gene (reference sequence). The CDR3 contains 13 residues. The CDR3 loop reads CASSLGPQETQYF. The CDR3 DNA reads TGTGCCAGCAGCTTGGGCCCCCAAGAGACCCAGTACTTC. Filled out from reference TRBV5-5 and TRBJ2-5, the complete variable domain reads DAGVTQSPTHLIKTRGQQVTLRCSPISGHKSVSWYQQVLGQGPQFIFQYYEKEERGRGNFPDRFSARQFPNYSSELNVNALLLGDSALYLCASSLGPQETQYFGPGTRLLVL.

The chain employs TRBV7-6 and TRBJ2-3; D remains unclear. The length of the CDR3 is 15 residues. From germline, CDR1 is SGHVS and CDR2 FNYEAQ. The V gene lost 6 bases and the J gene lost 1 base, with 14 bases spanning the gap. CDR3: CASSSVVRGTDTQYF. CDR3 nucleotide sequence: TGTGCCAGCAGTTCGGTGGTACGGGGCACAGATACGCAGTATTTT.

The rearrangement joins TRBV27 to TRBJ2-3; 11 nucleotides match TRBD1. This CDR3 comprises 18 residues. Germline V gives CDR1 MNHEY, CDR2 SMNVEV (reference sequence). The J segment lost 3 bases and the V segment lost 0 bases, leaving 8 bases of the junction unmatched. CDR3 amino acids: CASSLSIRDRGLTDTQYF. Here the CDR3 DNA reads TGTGCCAGCAGTTTATCAATTAGGGACAGGGGGTTGACAGATACGCAGTATTTT.

CDR3 sequence: CASSLQGGGGTDTQYF. The DNA for the CDR3 is TGTGCCAGCAGCTTGCAAGGGGGAGGGGGCACAGATACGCAGTATTTT. The gene calls are TRBV7-3 and TRBJ2-3; D might be TRBD2 (7 bases). The CDR3 runs to 16 residues. Deletions cut 3 bases from V and 1 base from J, with 14 bases between. Per the germline V gene, CDR1 is SGHTA and CDR2 is FQGTGA.

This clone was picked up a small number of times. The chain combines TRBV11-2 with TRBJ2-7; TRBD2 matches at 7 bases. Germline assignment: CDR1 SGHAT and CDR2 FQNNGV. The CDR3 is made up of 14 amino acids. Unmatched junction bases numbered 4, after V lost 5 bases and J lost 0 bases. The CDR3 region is CASSRGLDSYEQYF. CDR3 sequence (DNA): TGTGCCAGCAGCCGCGGACTAGACTCCTACGAGCAGTACTTC.

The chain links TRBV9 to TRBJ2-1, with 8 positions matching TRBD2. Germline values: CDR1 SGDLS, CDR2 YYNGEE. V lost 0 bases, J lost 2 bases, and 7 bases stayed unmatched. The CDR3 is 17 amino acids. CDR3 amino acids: CASSVAGTSGAYNEQFF. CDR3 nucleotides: TGTGCCAGCAGCGTAGCCGGCACTAGCGGCGCCTACAATGAGCAGTTCTTC.

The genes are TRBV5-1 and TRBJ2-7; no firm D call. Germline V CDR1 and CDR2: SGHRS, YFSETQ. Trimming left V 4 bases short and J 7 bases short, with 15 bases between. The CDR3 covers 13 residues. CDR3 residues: CASSLPNPVEQYF. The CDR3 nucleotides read TGCGCCAGCAGCCTACCGAACCCAGTGGAGCAGTACTTC.